This T cell receptor (beta chain) was sequenced for a study of T cell repertoires in aging, cancer and after chemotherapy. As for the study in general: Pre- and post-chemotherapy samples were paired from glioblastoma patients treated with temozolomide-based therapy. Around 10 million TCR reads were in the whole dataset.

Regarding the study as a whole: Rebound thymic output was suggested by rising median generation probability during chemotherapy in each cancer cohort.

Peripheral blood genomic DNA, not sorted cells or RNA, was the template. This clonotype appeared a few times. The antigen remains unidentified. Looked up from germline, CDR1 is KGHSH and CDR2 is LQKENI. V lost 1 base, J lost 8 bases, and 11 bases lay in between. The CDR3 is 13 amino acids. A mixed TRB-A/B primer pool amplified rearranged TRB by multiplex touch-down PCR. Each CDR3 protein is one row after TCRdb ran MiXCR on the multiplex PCR reads. Here the sample spans around 3,000 distinct CDR3 sequences, roughly 34% being singletons. This TCR was recovered from a human donor with a solid tumor. The chain recombines TRBV18 with TRBJ1-2; D unresolved. The sample consisted of blood. The CDR3 DNA sequence: TGTGCCAGCTCACCACGCCTCGAGGGCGGCTACACCTTC. Translation: CASSPRLEGGYTF.